This T cell receptor (beta chain) appears in the sequencing data of a study of blood T cell repertoires in COVID-19. CDR3 length: 19 residues. The germline V gene encodes CDR1 LGHDT and CDR2 YNNKEL (reference sequence). The V gene end was trimmed by 1 base and the J gene end by 3 bases; junction bases not matched to a gene: 16. The repertoire was sequenced with immunoSEQ multiplex PCR; TCRdb's copy has only in-frame clones and lacks some. The sample carries under 200,000 clones, approximately 90% recorded once. The chain links TRBV3-1 (or the pseudogene TRBV3-2) to TRBJ1-1; 8 bases are shared with TRBD1. The sample taken for sequencing was peripheral blood. This receptor was obtained from a man in his 60s with active or convalescent COVID-19. Written as DNA, the CDR3 is TGTGCCAGCAGCCAAGCCTCGACAGGGGCGTTTAGGTGGGACACTGAAGCTTTCTTT. This encodes CASSQASTGAFRWDTEAFF.